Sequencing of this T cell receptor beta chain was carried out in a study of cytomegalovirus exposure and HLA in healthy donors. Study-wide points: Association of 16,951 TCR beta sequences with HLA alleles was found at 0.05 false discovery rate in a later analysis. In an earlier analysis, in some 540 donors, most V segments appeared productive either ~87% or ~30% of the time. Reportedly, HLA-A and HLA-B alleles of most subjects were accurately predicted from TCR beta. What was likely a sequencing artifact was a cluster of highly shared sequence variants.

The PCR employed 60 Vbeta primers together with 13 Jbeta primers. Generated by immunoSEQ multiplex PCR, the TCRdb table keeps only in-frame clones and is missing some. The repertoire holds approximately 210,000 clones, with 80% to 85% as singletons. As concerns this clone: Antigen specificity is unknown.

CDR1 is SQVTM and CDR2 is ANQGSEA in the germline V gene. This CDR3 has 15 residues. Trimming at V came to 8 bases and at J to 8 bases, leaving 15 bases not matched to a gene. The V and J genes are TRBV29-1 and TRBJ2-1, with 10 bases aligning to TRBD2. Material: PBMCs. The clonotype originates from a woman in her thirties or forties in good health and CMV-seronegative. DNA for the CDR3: TGCAGCCCCTTCTTGGCTAGCGGGAGTGGAGATGAGCAGTTCTTC. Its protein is CSPFLASGSGDEQFF.